This TCR beta chain was sequenced in a study of a mutant IDH1 vaccine in newly diagnosed glioma. For the study at large: Beginning 4-6 weeks after radiotherapy alone, or with temozolomide cycles, vaccination took place. Sex distribution of treated patients was about 62% male and around 38% female; mean age was around 40 years. Previous care, which was radiotherapy, temozolomide, or both, most often involved both. Study observations and caveats: Changes in top peripheral clonotypes did not appear linked to pseudoprogression.

With respect to this clone: Its matching antigen is unknown.

Stated time point: week 11, during vaccination. The study gave 300 ug of mutant IDH1 20-mer peptide per vaccine dose, with topical imiquimod. Germline V gene lookup returns CDR1 SGDLS and CDR2 YYNGEE. The V segment lost 3 bases and the J segment 2 bases; nucleotides outside the gene matches: 5. CDR3 length equals 16 residues. Libraries were prepared by immunoSEQ multiplex PCR; TCRdb keeps only in-frame clonotypes and omits some of them. The sample carries fewer than 45,000 clones, over 80% recorded once. V gene TRBV9 combines with J gene TRBJ2-1, with 10 bases identical to TRBD2. Material: PBMCs, obtained from a glioma patient whose treatment included an IDH1 peptide vaccine. The TCR originated in a man aged 35 to 55 with glioma. The DNA of the CDR3 is TGTGCCAGCAGCGCTAGCGGGAGCAATACCTACAATGAGCAGTTCTTC. Residues: CASSASGSNTYNEQFF.